This TCR beta chain emerged from a study of shared clonotypes between healthy human individuals. With regard to this clone: Its antigen is not identified.

Overall study results and limits: What rarefaction showed was incomplete sorted-subset sequencing despite large depth. Clonotype sharing among donors likely depends on sequencing depth.

Naive CD8 isolation took CD45RO-negative cells positively selected for CCR7 and excluded terminally differentiated effector memory CD45RA+ cells. The study drew its donors from healthy HIV-negative adults without recent acute infections or vaccinations. With 3 bases removed from V and 3 bases from J, the gap between germline ends came to 12 bases. This CDR3 has 14 amino acids. Germline V gives CDR1 MNHEY, CDR2 SMNVEV (reference sequence). The data were produced by immunoSEQ multiplex PCR, yet TCRdb's version contains in-frame clones alone and is incomplete. The repertoire includes about 2.1 million clones, around 93% of them detected once, and more than 1.5% sits in the top ten.

The clonotype was recovered from a man younger than 30 in good health. Some clones in this sample may be carry-over from other donors' samples. The chain employs TRBV27 and TRBJ2-7; the D is unclear. The sample consisted of naive CD8+ T cells from PBMCs. CDR3 loop: CASSFSARSYEQYF. The CDR3 DNA is TGTGCCAGCAGTTTTTCGGCGAGAAGCTACGAGCAGTACTTC.